This T cell receptor (beta chain) was retrieved from a study of Graves' ophthalmopathy and Graves' hyperthyroidism (dated by TCRdb to 2016 to 2019). Background on the whole study: Peripheral blood was collected at initial diagnosis, before any treatment. In total, approximately 130 blood samples were TCR-sequenced: fewer than 50 ophthalmopathy, approximately 75 hyperthyroidism and some 17 hyperthyroidism-to-ophthalmopathy patients. To explore V-J signatures distinguishing ophthalmopathy from hyperthyroidism, a discovery set of 100 patients (roughly 45 ophthalmopathy, 55 to 60 stable hyperthyroidism) was enrolled. In over 5 hyperthyroidism patients, the T-cell repertoire of thyroid tissue was compared with the T-cell repertoire of blood. For training and testing, the roughly 100 patients in the discovery cohort were randomly divided in a 7:3 ratio. Following sampling, methimazole starting at 30 mg daily was administered to hyperthyroidism patients, and high-dose intravenous methylprednisolone was administered to ophthalmopathy patients. The study used TCR beta repertoire signatures to distinguish Graves' ophthalmopathy from Graves' hyperthyroidism and to predict progression to ophthalmopathy. An independent validation cohort was composed of about 20 hyperthyroidism patients and around 16 patients who later progressed from hyperthyroidism to ophthalmopathy.

What the authors observed across the whole study: Most expanded thyroid clonotypes with a frequency above 0.001 also appeared in blood, which suggests that blood repertoires may reflect the immune response in the thyroid. In validation, the model predicted ophthalmopathy progression with about 71% sensitivity and 72.22% specificity; roughly 11 predicted patients were CT-confirmed with GO in a median of approximately 6.5 months. Ophthalmopathy was separated from stable hyperthyroidism by the 13-signature model with 85% to 90% sensitivity and roughly 82% specificity in cross-validation and with 80%/75% in the test set. No statistical method was used to predetermine the sample size, and group allocation was not hidden from the investigators.

For repertoire sequencing, the TCR beta CDR3 regions were amplified from RNA transcripts. The first round was an RT-PCR using HTBI primers with the Qiagen OneStep RT-PCR kit, and this first round was followed by a second-round multiplex PCR, then size selection and purification. Libraries were sequenced paired-end with 100 bp reads on an Illumina HiSeq2000. The authors' pipeline ran thus. SOAPnuke was used for read processing, and reads with adapters, uncalled bases, a mean Phred below 15, or no exact constant-primer or identifier match were discarded. COPE v1.2.5 was used to merge the high-quality paired reads. Each unique nucleotide sequence was treated as a clonotype, and MiTCR v1.1 was used to align the clonotypes to the IMGT TRB V, D and J references. Analysis was restricted to V-J combinations with a frequency above 0.0001, which covered roughly 99% of repertoires. A TCR clonal expansion and chaos score per V-J combination was defined as the ratio of F50 clonal expansion to chaos observed in the TCRdist matrix. Welch's t-statistics and random forest were used to narrow the features down to 13 V-J combinations, which were then fed into a naive Bayes classifier. The Morisita-Horn index was used to measure how similar the thyroid and blood repertoires were. TCRdb trimmed the raw reads at Q25, called clones with MiXCR and kept productive beta chains. Rows with one shared CDR3 protein collapse into an entry with the most common genes and DNA. None of the V and J calls come from the authors' own analysis; TCRdb made them. A total of approximately 210,000 distinct CDR3 sequences appear in this sample, under 30% of them only once. Together, the top ten hold 8.5% to 9.5% of the sample.

The cysteine opens and the phenylalanine closes a CDR3 of 13 amino acids. Only the CDR3 part of the read is kept: 39 bases, read in frame from the first base. Per the germline V gene, LGHNT is the CDR1 and FRNRAP is the CDR2. V is reduced by 1 base and J by 3 bases, leaving a spacing of 6 bases between them. To note about this clonotype: Its antigen has not been determined. Base qualities are not recorded, but no much larger clone differs from it by a single base.

Ophthalmopathy patients had moderately to severely active disease, Clinical Activity Score of at least 3, NOSPECS grade of at least 4, and disease duration under 3 months. Patients with other autoimmune diseases, uncontrolled infections, pregnancy or lactation were excluded from the study. Clinical symptoms, serum thyroxine, TRAb, thyroid ultrasound and orbital computed tomography formed the basis of the diagnosis. Ficoll-Paque density gradient centrifugation was used to isolate PBMCs from under 11 ml of fresh peripheral blood. Total RNA was extracted with Trizol reagent and quality-checked on an Agilent 2100 Bioanalyzer.

Sample: peripheral blood. The chain is made from TRBV12-5 and TRBJ1-1; the D segment cannot be called with confidence. This receptor was identified in a man over 45 with Graves' ophthalmopathy. Donor details come from another sample of the same person, matched by shared clones. The CDR3 loop reads CASGLERDTEAFF. In nucleotides, the sequence is TGTGCTAGTGGTTTGGAACGGGACACTGAAGCTTTCTTT. Reference TRBV12-5 and TRBJ1-1 proteins supply the regions before and after the CDR3; the full variable domain is: DARVTQTPRHKVTEMGQEVTMRCQPILGHNTVFWYRQTMMQGLELLAYFRNRAPLDDSGMPKDRFSAEMPDATLATLKIQPSEPRDSAVYFCASGLERDTEAFFGQGTRLTVV.